These 20 T cell receptor beta chains originate from one sample sequenced in a study of Graves' ophthalmopathy and Graves' hyperthyroidism. RNA transcripts yielded amplified TCR beta CDR3 regions. RT-PCR in the first round used HTBI primers; a second-round multiplex PCR followed. In TCRdb, the multiplex PCR reads were re-called with MiXCR into one record per CDR3 protein. The sample shows over a million distinct CDR3 sequences, about 40% of them seen only once. What was sequenced was peripheral blood or thyroid tissue (not recorded which). These receptors originate from an adult man with Graves' hyperthyroidism.

Only a few counts were recorded for this clonotype. The chain is built from TRBV12-3 or TRBV12-4 and TRBJ2-7; 8 nucleotides line up with TRBD2. This CDR3 has 14 residues. Trimming cost V 3 bases and J 3 bases; bases outside gene matches: 4. The CDR3 DNA reads as TGTGCCAGCAGTTTCAGCGGGGGTATCTACGAGCAGTACTTC. It translates to CASSFSGGIYEQYF.

This clonotype has at least ten counts. The chain recombines TRBV7-2 with TRBJ2-5; 15 nucleotides align to TRBD2. The germline V gene encodes CDR1 SGHTA and CDR2 FQGNSA. The J segment lost 4 bases and the V segment lost 7 bases, leaving 4 bases of the junction unmatched. The CDR3 has 15 amino acids. DNA for the CDR3: TGTGCCAGCATCATGGGACTAGCGGGAGGAGAGACCCAGTACTTC. It translates to CASIMGLAGGETQYF.

Details on this clonotype: A much larger clone is a single base away; this may be a read error. The chain links TRBV2 to TRBJ2-7; D is tentatively TRBD1 or TRBD2 (6 bases each). This CDR3 spans 15 amino acids. Germline V CDR1 and CDR2: SNHLY, FYNNEI. The CDR3 loop is CASSEGGLGVYEQCF. CDR3 DNA: TGTGCCAGCAGCGAGGGGGGACTCGGGGTTTACGAGCAGTGCTTC.

This clonotype was detected many times. The CDR3 coding sequence is TGCAGTGCTAGAAAGACAGGGAACACCATATATTTT. The encoded protein is CSARKTGNTIYF. The V gene is TRBV20-1, the J gene TRBJ1-3; 7 positions agree with TRBD1. The CDR3 contains 12 residues. Germline V gene data show CDR1 as DFQATT and CDR2 as SNEGSKA (reference sequence). The J segment lost 7 bases and the V segment lost 2 bases, leaving 2 bases of the junction unmatched.

As to this clonotype: Because it lacks the conserved phenylalanine or tryptophan at the end, this CDR3 is likely a read error. No DNA is shown, since the ends of the CDR3 on it are uncertain; the CDR3 is the one TCRdb lists. V usage is TRBV7-2 and J usage is TRBJ2-5. The germline CDR1 and CDR2 sequences are SGHTA and FQGNSA. The CDR3 length equals 10 residues, ends included. This chain's CDR3 is CASSLGTQRV.

The chain has TRBV20-1 and TRBJ2-5; a possible D gene is TRBD2 (5 bases). The germline V and J ends were trimmed by 4 bases and 2 bases, with 20 bases remaining between them. CDR1 and CDR2 (germline): DFQATT, SNEGSKA (reference sequence). CDR3 length: 16 residues. CDR3 amino acids: CSATNFQDGLQETQYF. The CDR3 DNA reads as TGCAGTGCTACAAATTTCCAGGACGGACTGCAAGAGACCCAGTACTTC.

The J gene is TRBJ1-2, the V gene TRBV5-4; D ambiguous. The CDR3 has 15 residues. Germline CDR1 reads SGHNT; CDR2 reads YYREEE (reference sequence). The ends were cut back, 4 bases at V and 4 bases at J, with 17 bases in the middle. The CDR3 DNA reads TGTGCCAGCAGCCCTGGGCCCCAAGAGGTCTATGGCTACACCTTC. Protein product: CASSPGPQEVYGYTF. Supplemented by reference TRBV5-4 and TRBJ1-2, the full variable domain reads ETGVTQSPTHLIKTRGQQVTLRCSSQSGHNTVSWYQQALGQGPQFIFQYYREEENGRGNFPPRFSGLQFPNYSSELNVNALELDDSALYLCASSPGPQEVYGYTFGSGTRLTVV.

The table lists this clonotype with a few counts. The chain is built from TRBV4-3 and TRBJ1-4; D unclear. This CDR3 contains 15 residues. Germline-derived CDR1 and CDR2 are LGHNA and YSLEER. Trimming took 0 bases from V and 7 from J, leaving 12 bases between them. DNA of the CDR3: TGCGCCAGCAGCCAAGATGGACTCAGCGGTGAAAAACTGTTTTTT. Protein sequence: CASSQDGLSGEKLFF.

The chain has TRBV9 and TRBJ2-7; 9 nucleotides line up with TRBD2. Looked up from germline, CDR1 is SGDLS and CDR2 is YYNGEE. Unmatched junction bases numbered 6, after V lost 2 bases and J lost 6 bases. The CDR3 length is 14 residues. The CDR3 nucleotides read TGTGCCAGCAGCGTTGGGGCGGGAGGGGGCGAGCAGTACTTC. Amino acid sequence: CASSVGAGGGEQYF.

This clonotype occurred a few times. The J gene is TRBJ2-7, the V gene TRBV7-9, with D perhaps being TRBD1 or TRBD2 (10 bases each). Per the germline V gene, CDR1 is SEHNR and CDR2 is FQNEAQ (reference sequence). The CDR3 consists of 19 residues. V lost 1 base and J 2 bases, leaving 24 bases between the germline ends. The CDR3 is CASSLGQGAASGSPYEQYF. As DNA, the CDR3 is TGTGCCAGCAGCTTAGGACAGGGGGCGGCTAGCGGGAGTCCCTACGAGCAGTACTTC.

This clonotype was picked up a small number of times. The genes are TRBV5-4 and TRBJ2-2; 8 positions match TRBD2. Germline assignment: CDR1 SGHNT and CDR2 YYREEE (reference sequence). Losses at the gene ends were 3 bases for V and 5 bases for J; bases not matched to a gene: 9. The CDR3 contains 16 residues. This CDR3 is CASSSTVAGRTGELFF. CDR3 in DNA: TGTGCCAGCAGCTCCACTGTAGCGGGGCGGACCGGGGAGCTGTTTTTT.

Of note for this clonotype: This sequence may be a read error, since a much larger clone differs from it by one base. The V call is TRBV7-6, the J call TRBJ1-5, with a weak D call TRBD1 (6 bases). Germline values: CDR1 SGHVS, CDR2 FNYEAQ. Trimming left V 6 bases short and J 2 bases short, with 23 bases between. The CDR3 is 18 amino acids. The CDR3 here is CASSPGAPENRGNQPQHF. The CDR3 bases are TGTGCCAGCAGTCCTGGCGCCCCAGAGAACAGGGGCAATCAGCCCCAGCATTTT.

The sample holds many counts of this clonotype. The chain links TRBV9 to TRBJ1-6; D is unresolved. V lost 4 bases to trimming and J lost 6 bases, with 17 bases between them. The CDR3 spans 16 residues. Germline CDR1 and CDR2: SGDLS and YYNGEE. CDR3 bases: TGTGCCAGCAGCCCGTCCGGGCACGTACGTAATTCACCCCTCCACTTT. This codes for CASSPSGHVRNSPLHF. The variable domain in full, with the rest retrieved from reference TRBV9 and TRBJ1-6, is DSGVTQTPKHLITATGQRVTLRCSPRSGDLSVYWYQQSLDQGLQFLIQYYNGEERAKGNILERFSAQQFPDLHSELNLSSLELGDSALYFCASSPSGHVRNSPLHFGNGTRLTVT.

V and J are TRBV18 and TRBJ1-4; D call uncertain. CDR3 length: 14 amino acids. Germline CDR1 KGHSH, CDR2 LQKENI. Trimming cost V 5 bases and J 4 bases, with 11 bases left between them. The CDR3 DNA sequence: TGTGCCAGCTCAACACGGTCGGTTAATGAAAAACTGTTTTTT. This encodes CASSTRSVNEKLFF.

There are many counts of this clonotype. The V gene is TRBV6-2 or TRBV6-3, the J gene TRBJ1-1, with no clear D. CDR3 size: 14 residues. Germline CDR1 is MNHEY and CDR2 is SVGEGT. Trimming shortened V by 4 bases and J by 0 bases, and 9 bases separated the two germline ends. CDR3 loop: CASSSTAVNTEAFF. The CDR3 DNA sequence: TGTGCCAGCAGTTCGACCGCCGTGAACACTGAAGCTTTCTTT.

This clonotype was detected ten times or more. CDR3 nucleotide sequence: TGTGCCAGCGTGGATGACATCTCCTACGAGCAGTACTTC. It specifies CASVDDISYEQYF. This rearrangement joins TRBV25-1 to TRBJ2-7; D unclear. Trimming stripped 8 bases from V and 0 bases from J, with 11 bases between. The CDR3 has 13 residues. Germline V gene data show CDR1 as MGHDK and CDR2 as SYGVNS.

The V call is TRBV10-3, the J call TRBJ2-3; D perhaps matches TRBD1 (6 bases). Germline V CDR1 and CDR2: ENHRY, SYGVKD. The CDR3 contains 15 residues. The V and J ends lost 4 bases and 5 bases respectively, with 16 bases between them. The chain's CDR3 is CAISGRQEVEDTQYF. CDR3 in DNA: TGTGCCATCAGTGGGAGACAGGAAGTGGAAGATACGCAGTATTTT.

There are a few counts of this clonotype. This chain joins TRBV29-1 and TRBJ2-6; D gene unclear. V gave up 6 bases and J gave up 5 bases, with 5 bases separating them. Germline V lookup: CDR1 SQVTM, CDR2 ANQGSEA. The CDR3 spans 11 residues. Here the CDR3 reads CSVRWANVLTF. The CDR3 region has the DNA TGCAGCGTCCGGTGGGCCAACGTCCTGACTTTC. The whole variable domain, remainder taken from reference TRBV29-1 and TRBJ2-6, is SAVISQKPSRDICQRGTSLTIQCQVDSQVTMMFWYRQQPGQSLTLIATANQGSEATYESGFVIDKFPISRPNLTFSTLTVSNMSPEDSSIYLCSVRWANVLTFGAGSRLTVL.

The J gene is TRBJ1-1, the V gene TRBV6-6; D possibly corresponds to TRBD1 (5 bases). The CDR3 length is 14 residues. Germline assignment: CDR1 MNHNY and CDR2 SVGAGI (reference sequence). V lost 2 bases and J lost 8, with 15 bases in between. CDR3 sequence: CASSYLPGVGEAFF. Here the CDR3 DNA reads TGTGCCAGCAGTTACCTTCCGGGGGTCGGGGAAGCTTTCTTT.

At least ten counts were recorded for this clonotype. The chain uses TRBV5-5 and TRBJ1-1; weak D call: TRBD1 (5 bases). This CDR3 region has 13 residues. V was trimmed by 1 base and J by 5 bases, leaving 9 bases between them. Germline loops: CDR1 SGHKS, CDR2 YYEKEE (reference sequence). The CDR3 nucleotides are TGTGCCAGCAGCTTGCAGGGATTGACTGAAGCTTTCTTT. Translated: CASSLQGLTEAFF.